Listed below are T cell receptor beta chains from one sample, sequenced in a study of cytomegalovirus exposure and HLA in healthy donors. Assay: immunoSEQ multiplex PCR; the TCRdb copy retains only in-frame clones and omits some. The sample lists 95,000 to 150,000 clones; about 87% were seen once. Sample: PBMCs. The receptor set was obtained from a woman aged 18-29 years in good health and CMV-seronegative. The CDR3 runs from the conserved cysteine through the conserved F or W. The D gene is left open where the match is weak.

j_call d_call v_call cdr3_nt cdr3_aa
TRBJ1-5 - TRBV30 TGTGCCTGGAGACACGATAGCAATCAGCCCCAGCATTTT CAWRHDSNQPQHF
TRBJ2-2 TRBD2 TRBV7-6 TGTGCCAGCAGCTTAGTTGGGGAGGGTACCGGGGAGCTGTTTTTT CASSLVGEGTGELFF
TRBJ2-7 TRBD2 TRBV9 TGTGCCAGCAGCCCCGGGACTAGCGGGAGGTACGAGCAGTACTTC CASSPGTSGRYEQYF
TRBJ2-6 TRBD2 TRBV28 TGTGCCAGCGGAAGGGCGGGGGATGGGGCCAACGTCCTGACTTTC CASGRAGDGANVLTF
TRBJ2-7 - TRBV7-9 TGTGCCAGCAGCTTAGGCCCCCTTGGACTTTCCTACGAGCAGTACTTC CASSLGPLGLSYEQYF
TRBJ2-6 TRBD2 TRBV19 TGTGCCAGTGGGAGGGACGCTGGGGCCAACGTCCTGACTTTC CASGRDAGANVLTF
TRBJ1-5 - TRBV9 TGTGCCAGCAGCGTAGCAGGTTCGAGCAATCAGCCCCAGCATTTT CASSVAGSSNQPQHF
TRBJ2-7 - TRBV30 TGTGCCTGGAGTGGTACGAGCTCCTACGAGCAGTACTTC CAWSGTSSYEQYF
TRBJ1-2 TRBD1 TRBV6-1 TGTGCCAGCATCCCCGACAGGGGAAACTATGGCTACACCTTC CASIPDRGNYGYTF
TRBJ1-1 TRBD1 TRBV9 TGTGCCAGCAGCCACCGACAGGGGGTGAACACTGAAGCTTTCTTT CASSHRQGVNTEAFF
TRBJ2-5 - TRBV15 TGTGCCACCAGCAGAGATGCTAGGGGGAGTGAGACCCAGTACTTC CATSRDARGSETQYF